The T cell receptor (beta chain) described here comes from a study of blood T cell repertoires in COVID-19. Produced via immunoSEQ multiplex PCR; TCRdb's table is partial and in-frame only. The data show about 260,000 clones, approximately 90% seen once. Per the germline V gene, CDR1 is KGHDR and CDR2 is SFDVKD. This CDR3 contains 16 residues. Deletions cut 5 bases from V and 0 bases from J, with 13 bases between. The receptor was isolated from a young woman with acute COVID-19. Sequencing was done on a sample of PBMCs or T cells enriched from blood (not recorded which). The chain employs TRBV24-1 and TRBJ2-1; no definite D call. The DNA of the CDR3 is TGTGCCACCAGTGTCGGCAGGCTTAGCTCCTACAATGAGCAGTTCTTC. This sequence encodes CATSVGRLSSYNEQFF.